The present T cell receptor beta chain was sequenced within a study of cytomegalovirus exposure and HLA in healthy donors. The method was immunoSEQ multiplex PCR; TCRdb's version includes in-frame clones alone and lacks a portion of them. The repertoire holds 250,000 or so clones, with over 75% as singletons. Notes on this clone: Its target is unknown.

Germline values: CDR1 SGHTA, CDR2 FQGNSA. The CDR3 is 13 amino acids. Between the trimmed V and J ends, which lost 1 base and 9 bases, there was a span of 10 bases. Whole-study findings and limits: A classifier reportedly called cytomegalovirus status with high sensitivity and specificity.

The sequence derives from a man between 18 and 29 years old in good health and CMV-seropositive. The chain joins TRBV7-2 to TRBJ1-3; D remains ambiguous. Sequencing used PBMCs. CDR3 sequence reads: CASSLGRATTIYF. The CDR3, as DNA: TGTGCCAGCAGCTTAGGAAGGGCGACCACCATATATTTT.